One sample yielded the 10 T cell receptor beta chains listed below, sequenced in a study of blood T cell repertoires in COVID-19. Produced via immunoSEQ multiplex PCR; TCRdb's table is partial and in-frame only. The sample carries 31,000 or so clones, 80% to 90% recorded once. The material sequenced was peripheral blood. The receptor source for this set is a man aged 80 or over with acute or convalescent COVID-19.

The chain employs TRBV28 and TRBJ1-4; D gene unclear. CDR3 length: 11 amino acids. From germline, CDR1 is MDHEN and CDR2 SYDVKM. Trimming shortened V by 10 bases and J by 8 bases, and 11 bases separated the two germline ends. CDR3 sequence: CATQAGEKLFF. The CDR3 DNA is TGTGCCACACAAGCGGGGGAAAAACTGTTTTTT.

The chain uses TRBV28 and TRBJ2-5; 8 bases fit TRBD1. The CDR3 consists of 11 residues. The junction had 5 bases not matched to a gene; V was cut back by 9 bases and J by 8 bases. Germline V gene sequence: CDR1 MDHEN, CDR2 SYDVKM. CDR3 sequence: CASGDRYTQYF. The CDR3 DNA is TGTGCCAGTGGGGACAGGTACACCCAGTACTTC.

This rearrangement joins TRBV2 to TRBJ2-2; 7 nucleotides agree with TRBD1. CDR3 length equals 12 residues. CDR1 and CDR2 (germline): SNHLY, FYNNEI. After removal of 10 bases from V and 7 bases from J, the junction contained 6 bases not matched to a gene. CDR3 region: CAIRGLYGELFF. Here the CDR3 DNA reads TGTGCCATTAGGGGGCTCTACGGGGAGCTGTTTTTT. Complete variable domain (other parts from reference TRBV2 and TRBJ2-2): EPEVTQTPSHQVTQMGQEVILRCVPISNHLYFYWYRQILGQKVEFLVSFYNNEISEKSEIFDDQFSVERPDGSNFTLKIRSTKLEDSAMYFCAIRGLYGELFFGEGSRLTVL.

The chain links TRBV11-2 to TRBJ2-1, with D possibly matching TRBD2 (6 bases). The CDR3 has 12 amino acids. V lost 1 base and J 12 bases, leaving 10 bases between the germline ends. CDR1 is SGHAT, CDR2 FQNNGV, per germline. The CDR3 DNA reads as TGTGCCAGCAGCTTAGCCTCTAGCGTGCAGTTCTTC. Its protein product is CASSLASSVQFF.

The chain employs TRBV7-6 and TRBJ2-7; D possibly corresponds to TRBD2 (6 bases). With 3 bases removed from V and 3 bases from J, the gap between germline ends came to 12 bases. The CDR3 has 14 amino acids. Germline V gives CDR1 SGHVS, CDR2 FNYEAQ. The DNA of the CDR3 is TGTGCCAGCAGCTTTGGCCTAGCGAGCTACGAGCAGTACTTC. It yields the protein CASSFGLASYEQYF.

The chain is built from TRBV4-1 and TRBJ2-7, with a tentative D call TRBD1 (5 bases). This CDR3 has 16 residues. CDR1 and CDR2 from the germline V gene are MGHRA and YSYEKL. V dropped 0 bases and J dropped 2 bases, with 14 bases sitting between them. The CDR3 nucleotides read TGCGCCAGCAGCCAAGATGGCAGGGATGGGGCCTACGAGCAGTACTTC. Translation: CASSQDGRDGAYEQYF.

The V call is TRBV6-6, the J call TRBJ1-5; 9 nucleotides align to TRBD1. The germline CDR1 and CDR2 sequences are MNHNY and SVGAGI (reference sequence). The CDR3 totals 15 residues. Unmatched junction bases numbered 10, after V lost 7 bases and J lost 6 bases. Written as DNA, the CDR3 is TGTGCCAGCAATAGACGGGACAGGGACGGTCAGCCCCAGCATTTT. Encoded protein: CASNRRDRDGQPQHF.

This chain joins TRBV7-8 and TRBJ2-4; D may be TRBD2 (6 bases). The CDR3 is 16 residues long. V was shortened by 6 bases and J by 0 bases, with 15 bases between the two germline ends. Germline V gene data show CDR1 as SGHVS and CDR2 as FQNEAQ. Here the CDR3 DNA reads TGTGCCAGCAGTCGGGAGCGGACCCTAGCCAAAAACATTCAGTACTTC. It translates to CASSRERTLAKNIQYF.

This clone was found once. The V gene is TRBV7-9, the J gene TRBJ2-1, with TRBD1 as a possible D gene (5 bases). V lost 1 base, J lost 7 bases, and 14 bases lay in between. CDR1 is SEHNR and CDR2 is FQNEAQ in the germline V gene (reference sequence). The CDR3 extends over 15 amino acids. In nucleotides, the CDR3 is TGTGCCAGCAGCTTAGAGGCAGGGTACCGTAATGAGCAGTTCTTC. Amino acid sequence: CASSLEAGYRNEQFF.

The chain carries TRBV30 and TRBJ1-4; D call uncertain. Germline values: CDR1 GTSNPN, CDR2 SVGIG (reference sequence). The length of the CDR3 is 15 residues. Trimming took 8 bases from V and 3 from J, leaving 19 bases between them. The CDR3 nucleotides are TGTGCCCTCCGCTCCTACCAGGCCTCTAATGAAAAACTGTTTTTT. Its protein product is CALRSYQASNEKLFF.